This T cell receptor beta chain came from a study of blood T cell repertoires in COVID-19. Repertoires were generated with immunoSEQ multiplex PCR, while TCRdb's copy carries only in-frame clones and drops some. The data hold 220,000 or so clones, with 80% to 90% observed a single time. The clonotype comes from a woman aged 18-30 years in a cohort exposed to, infected with or recovered from COVID-19 (not recorded which). Sequences were obtained from PBMCs or T cells enriched from blood (not recorded which).

The CDR3 region is CASSGGVVTGELFF. Here the CDR3 DNA reads TGTGCCAGCAGTGGGGGGGTTGTCACCGGGGAGCTGTTTTTT. The rearrangement joins TRBV25-1 to TRBJ2-2; possible D gene TRBD2, 6 bases. Germline CDR1 and CDR2: MGHDK and SYGVNS. The CDR3 is made up of 14 amino acids. V was clipped by 4 bases and J by 4 bases, with 10 bases between them.